Listed below are T cell receptor beta chains from one sample, sequenced in a study of blood T cell repertoires in COVID-19. TCRdb's copy holds only in-frame clones and misses some; the assay was immunoSEQ multiplex PCR. The data contain fewer than 450,000 clones, more than 70% of them singletons. What was sequenced was PBMCs or T cells enriched from blood (not recorded which). The receptor set was obtained from a woman in her late teens or twenties who had recovered from COVID-19. CDR3s include the opening cysteine and the closing phenylalanine or tryptophan. Each record gives: clone size, D gene, J gene, V gene, CDR3 DNA, CDR3 protein. The D gene is left open where the match is weak. Not all rows give a size; the values are once, few, many and, for expanded clones, a class.

few,TRBD2,TRBJ2-7,TRBV7-9,TGTGCCAGCAGCGCGACTAGCGGGGGGGCGAATGAGCAGTACTTC,CASSATSGGANEQYF
.,.,TRBJ1-5,TRBV27,TGTGCCAGCACCCGTCGCCGGGTATCAGAACAGCCCCAGCATTTT,CASTRRRVSEQPQHF
.,TRBD1,TRBJ2-7,TRBV5-1,TGCGCCAGCAGCTTAGGACAGGGGGCGCGAAACGAGCAGTACTTC,CASSLGQGARNEQYF
.,.,TRBJ2-1,TRBV4-2,TGTGCCAGCAGCCAACACACAGGGTACAATGAGCAGTTCTTC,CASSQHTGYNEQFF
few,.,TRBJ1-2,TRBV30,TGTGCCTGGAGTCCGCAGAGACTCTTC,CAWSPQRLF
few,.,TRBJ1-5,TRBV4-1,TGCGCCAGCAGCCAGGATACAGGGCCGTATCAGCCCCAGCATTTT,CASSQDTGPYQPQHF
.,TRBD1,TRBJ1-2,TRBV5-4,TGTGCCAGCAGCCCCGGGACAGGGAGCTATGGCTACACCTTC,CASSPGTGSYGYTF
.,.,TRBJ2-2,TRBV5-6,TGTGCCAGCAGCTTGGTGGCCGGGTACACCGGGGAGCTGTTTTTT,CASSLVAGYTGELFF
.,.,TRBJ1-1,TRBV27,TGTGCCAGCAGTCCCCTGGGGGGGGCCGGCACTGAAGCTTTCTTT,CASSPLGGAGTEAFF
.,.,TRBJ2-3,TRBV23-1,TGCGCCAGCAGTCAATCGGAGACCCAGGGAACAGATACGCAGTATTTT,CASSQSETQGTDTQYF
.,.,TRBJ1-5,TRBV14,TGTGCCAGCAGCCAACTATCGGGTCAGCCCCAGCATTTT,CASSQLSGQPQHF
.,TRBD1,TRBJ1-6,TRBV27,TGTGCCAGCAGTCGAAAACAGGGGGCAGGTAATTCACCCCTCCACTTT,CASSRKQGAGNSPLHF
.,.,TRBJ1-2,TRBV27,TGTGCCAGCAGTTCCAGGGGCCTTTATGGCTACACCTTC,CASSSRGLYGYTF
.,.,TRBJ2-5,TRBV30,TGTGCCTGGAGTCCTGGACAGCTCGACCAAGAGACCCAGTACTTC,CAWSPGQLDQETQYF
.,TRBD1,TRBJ1-2,TRBV7-2,TGTGCCAGCAGCTTAGGGACAGGGGGCCACTATGGCTACACCTTC,CASSLGTGGHYGYTF
.,.,TRBJ1-2,TRBV3-1/TRBV3-2,TGTGCCAGCAGCCAAGGGGTAGACTACTATGGCTACACCTTC,CASSQGVDYYGYTF
.,.,TRBJ2-2,TRBV2,TGTGCCAGCAGTGGACAGGTAACCGGGGAGCTGTTTTTT,CASSGQVTGELFF
few,TRBD1,TRBJ2-7,TRBV5-1,TGCGCCAGCAGCGTCACCCCGGGACAGCCATACGAGCAGTACTTC,CASSVTPGQPYEQYF
.,TRBD1,TRBJ1-5,TRBV6-5,TGTGCCAGCAGCCCCGGGGACAGTGGGCAGCCCCAGCATTTT,CASSPGDSGQPQHF
.,.,TRBJ1-3,TRBV7-6,TGTGCCAGCAGCCCCCAGGGAAACTCTGGAAACACCATATATTTT,CASSPQGNSGNTIYF
.,TRBD1,TRBJ1-1,TRBV18,TGTGCCAGCCACGGACAGGGGGCATTAGGCACTGAAGCTTTCTTT,CASHGQGALGTEAFF
.,.,TRBJ2-5,TRBV18,TGTGCCAGCTCAGGCAGGGTCCAAGAGACCCAGTACTTC,CASSGRVQETQYF
.,TRBD1,TRBJ1-1,TRBV7-9,TGTGCCAGCAGCTCGGGTACAGGGGAAGGGTGGACTGAAGCTTTCTTT,CASSSGTGEGWTEAFF
once,TRBD1,TRBJ2-3,TRBV2,TGTGCCAGCAGTCCAACAGGGGGCTTTGCAGATACGCAGTATTTT,CASSPTGGFADTQYF
.,.,TRBJ2-7,TRBV5-1,TGCGCCAGCAGCTTCGCCTATAACTCCTACGAGCAGTACTTC,CASSFAYNSYEQYF
.,TRBD1,TRBJ1-5,TRBV28,TGTGCCAGCAGTCCGACAGGGACATTTTATCAGCCCCAGCATTTT,CASSPTGTFYQPQHF
.,TRBD1,TRBJ2-1,TRBV7-3,TGTGCCAGCAGCACGGGACAGGGGATTGAGCAGTTCTTC,CASSTGQGIEQFF
.,.,TRBJ1-5,TRBV18,TGTGCCAGCTCACCACTGGGGGGGAGCAATCAGCCCCAGCATTTT,CASSPLGGSNQPQHF
.,TRBD2,TRBJ2-1,TRBV7-2,TGTGCCAGCAGCTTAAGCGGGGGTCGCGACAATGAGCAGTTCTTC,CASSLSGGRDNEQFF
.,.,TRBJ1-3,TRBV19,TGTGCCAGTTCCTCAGGGGTACACACCATATATTTT,CASSSGVHTIYF
.,TRBD2,TRBJ2-7,TRBV18,TGTGCCAGCTCACCTCCCGGACTAGCGGGGAGCTCCTACGAGCAGTACTTC,CASSPPGLAGSSYEQYF
.,TRBD1,TRBJ2-7,TRBV7-8,TGTGCCAGCAGCTTACTGACAGGGGGCTCCTACGAGCAGTACTTC,CASSLLTGGSYEQYF
.,TRBD1,TRBJ1-1,TRBV3-1/TRBV3-2,TGTGCCAGCAGCCAAGTTTTAACTACAGGGGAAACTGAAGCTTTCTTT,CASSQVLTTGETEAFF
.,.,TRBJ2-1,TRBV9,TGTGCCAGCAGCGTAGCCACTAGTGGGAACAGTGAGCAGTTCTTC,CASSVATSGNSEQFF
.,TRBD1,TRBJ2-3,TRBV5-6,TGTGCCAGCAGCGGACGGGACAGGGTAACAGATACGCAGTATTTT,CASSGRDRVTDTQYF
.,TRBD1,TRBJ1-2,TRBV5-6,TGTGCCAGCAGCAAGGGACAGGGGGCCGGCTACACCTTC,CASSKGQGAGYTF
.,TRBD1,TRBJ2-7,TRBV2,TGTGCCAGCAGTGAAGGGGACAGGCTCTGGGAGCAGTACTTC,CASSEGDRLWEQYF
.,.,TRBJ2-3,TRBV5-5,TGTGCCAGCAGCGATACAGGGCGTAGCACAGATACGCAGTATTTT,CASSDTGRSTDTQYF
.,.,TRBJ2-2,TRBV7-6,TGTGCCAGCAGCTTAGGTCTGAACAGGGTGAACGGGGAGCTGTTTTTT,CASSLGLNRVNGELFF
.,.,TRBJ2-7,TRBV11-2,TGTGCCAGCAGCTTAGGGGGGGGCATCTCCTACGAGCAGTACTTC,CASSLGGGISYEQYF
.,TRBD2,TRBJ2-3,TRBV6-1,TGTGCCAGCAGTGAAATAGCGGGGGGGCGTGCAGATACGCAGTATTTT,CASSEIAGGRADTQYF
.,.,TRBJ2-2,TRBV14,TGTGCCAGCAGCCCCATCGGACAGATCGGCACCGGGGAGCTGTTTTTT,CASSPIGQIGTGELFF
once,.,TRBJ2-7,TRBV6-5,TGTGCCAGCAGTTACTTAGACACCTCCTACGAGCAGTACTTC,CASSYLDTSYEQYF
.,.,TRBJ1-6,TRBV30,TGTGCCTGGAGTGGACGAGGCCGGAAGAATTCACCCCTCCACTTT,CAWSGRGRKNSPLHF
.,TRBD1,TRBJ1-2,TRBV3-1/TRBV3-2,TGTGCCAGCAGCCACCCCCCAGGGGGAACTAACTATGGCTACACCTTC,CASSHPPGGTNYGYTF